This T cell receptor (beta chain) was captured in a study of T cells after posttransplantation cyclophosphamide. With 1 base removed from V and 9 bases from J, the gap between germline ends came to 13 bases. CDR1 LGHNA and CDR2 YSLEER come from the germline V gene. The CDR3 extends over 15 amino acids. Repertoires were generated with immunoSEQ multiplex PCR, while TCRdb's copy carries only in-frame clones and drops some. The repertoire holds about 6,900 clones, roughly 98% seen once, with under 0.6% in the top ten. The receptor comes from a woman younger than 45 in good health and a related stem cell transplant donor. The rearrangement joins TRBV4-3 to TRBJ1-6; D is possibly TRBD1 (6 bases). Sequenced material: naive CD8+ T cells sorted from PBMCs. CDR3 sequence reads: CASSQARGGFSPLHF. The CDR3 DNA reads as TGCGCCAGCAGCCAAGCCCGGGGGGGCTTTTCACCCCTCCACTTT.